This T cell receptor beta chain is from a study of molecular identifiers for immune sequencing clone quantification. Trimming removed 4 bases from V and 0 bases from J, with 15 bases in between. CDR3 length: 16 amino acids. CDR1 and CDR2 from the germline V gene are PRHDT and FYEKMQ (reference sequence). This clonotype was counted at least ten times. In preparing bulk TCR libraries, previously described methods and listed TCR primers were used. TCRdb reprocessed the PCR reads via MiXCR and lists one record per CDR3 protein. This table holds around 470,000 distinct CDR3 sequences, roughly 24% found once.

The specimen sequenced was naive CD8+ T cells from blood, with Jurkat cell RNA spiked in. Subset here: FACS-sorted CD8+CD4-CCR7+CD45RA+ naive T cells. The chain recombines TRBV13 with TRBJ1-1, with TRBD1 as a possible D gene (5 bases). The sequence came from a human donor in good health. Some libraries in this study had Jurkat cell RNA spiked in. The CDR3 nucleotides read TGTGCCAGCAGCTCCCGTTCGGGGGGACTGAACACTGAAGCTTTCTTT. It yields the protein CASSSRSGGLNTEAFF.